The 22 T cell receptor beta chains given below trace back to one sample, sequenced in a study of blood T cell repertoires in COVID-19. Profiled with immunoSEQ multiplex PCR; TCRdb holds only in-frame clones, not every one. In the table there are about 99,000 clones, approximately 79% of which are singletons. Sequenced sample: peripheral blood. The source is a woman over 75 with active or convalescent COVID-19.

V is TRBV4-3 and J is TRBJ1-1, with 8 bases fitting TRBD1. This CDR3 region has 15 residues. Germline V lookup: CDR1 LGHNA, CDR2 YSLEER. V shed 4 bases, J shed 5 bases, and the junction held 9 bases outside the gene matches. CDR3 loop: CASSPYPGGLTEAFF. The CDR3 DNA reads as TGCGCCAGCAGCCCATACCCAGGGGGCTTAACTGAAGCTTTCTTT.

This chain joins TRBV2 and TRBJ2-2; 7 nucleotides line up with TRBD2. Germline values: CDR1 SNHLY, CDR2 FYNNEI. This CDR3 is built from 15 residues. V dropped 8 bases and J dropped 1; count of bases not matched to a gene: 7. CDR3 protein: CASAGGRRNTGELFF. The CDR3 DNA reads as TGTGCCAGCGCGGGCGGGAGACGGAACACCGGGGAGCTGTTTTTT.

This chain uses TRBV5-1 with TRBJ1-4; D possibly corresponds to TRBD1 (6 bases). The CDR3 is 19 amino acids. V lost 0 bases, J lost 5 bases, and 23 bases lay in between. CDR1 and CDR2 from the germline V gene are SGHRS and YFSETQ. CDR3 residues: CASSLGVGPPSGQNEKLFF. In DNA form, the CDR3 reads TGCGCCAGCAGCTTGGGTGTCGGTCCTCCTTCGGGACAAAATGAAAAACTGTTTTTT.

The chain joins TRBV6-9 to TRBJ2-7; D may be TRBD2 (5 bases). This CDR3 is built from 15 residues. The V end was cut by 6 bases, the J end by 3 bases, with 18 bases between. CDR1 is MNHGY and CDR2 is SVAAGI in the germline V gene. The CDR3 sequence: CASRGKTSSYYEQYF. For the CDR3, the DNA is TGTGCCAGCAGAGGGAAAACTAGTTCTTACTACGAGCAGTACTTC.

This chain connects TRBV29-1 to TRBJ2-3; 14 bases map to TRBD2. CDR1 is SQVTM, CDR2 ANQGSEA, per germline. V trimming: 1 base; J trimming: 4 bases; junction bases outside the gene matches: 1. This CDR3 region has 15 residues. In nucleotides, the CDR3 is TGCAGCGTTGAAGGACTAGCGGGAGGGTCAGATACGCAGTATTTT. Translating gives CSVEGLAGGSDTQYF.

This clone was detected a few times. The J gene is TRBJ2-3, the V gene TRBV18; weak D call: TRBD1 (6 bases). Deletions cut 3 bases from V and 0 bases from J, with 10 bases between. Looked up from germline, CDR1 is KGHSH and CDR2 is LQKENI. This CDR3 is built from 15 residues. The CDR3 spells CASSPSTGSTDTQYF. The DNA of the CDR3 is TGTGCCAGCTCACCCTCTACAGGGAGCACAGATACGCAGTATTTT.

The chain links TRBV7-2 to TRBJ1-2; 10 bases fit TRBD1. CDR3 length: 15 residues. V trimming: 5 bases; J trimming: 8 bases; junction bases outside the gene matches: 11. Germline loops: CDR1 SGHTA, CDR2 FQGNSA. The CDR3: CASSPAGQGLKGYTF. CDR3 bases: TGTGCCAGCAGCCCGGCGGGACAGGGGCTCAAAGGCTACACCTTC.

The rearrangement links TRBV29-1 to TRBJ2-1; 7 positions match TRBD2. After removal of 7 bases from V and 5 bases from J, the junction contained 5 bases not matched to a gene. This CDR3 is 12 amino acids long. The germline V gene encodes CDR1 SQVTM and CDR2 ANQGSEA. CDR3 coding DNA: TGCAGCGCGGGGGGAGGTGACAATGAGCAGTTCTTC. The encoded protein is CSAGGGDNEQFF.

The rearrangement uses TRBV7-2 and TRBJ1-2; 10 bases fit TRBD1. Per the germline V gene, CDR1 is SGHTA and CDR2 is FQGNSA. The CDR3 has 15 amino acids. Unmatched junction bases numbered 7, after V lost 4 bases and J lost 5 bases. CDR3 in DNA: TGTGCCAGCAGCTCTAGGACAGGGGGGAGGTATGGCTACACCTTC. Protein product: CASSSRTGGRYGYTF.

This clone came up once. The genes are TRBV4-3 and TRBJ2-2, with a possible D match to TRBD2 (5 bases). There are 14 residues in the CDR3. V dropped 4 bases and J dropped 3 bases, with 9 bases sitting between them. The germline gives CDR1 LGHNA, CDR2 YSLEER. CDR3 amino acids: CASSRGLHTGELFF. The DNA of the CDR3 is TGCGCCAGCAGCCGAGGGCTGCACACCGGGGAGCTGTTTTTT.

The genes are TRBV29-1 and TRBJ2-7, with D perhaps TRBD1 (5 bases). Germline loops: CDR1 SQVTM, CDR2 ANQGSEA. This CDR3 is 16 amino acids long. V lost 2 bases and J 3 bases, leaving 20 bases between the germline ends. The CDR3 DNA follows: TGCAGCGTTGAATACCCGACAGACGCCGGTTACTACGAGCAGTACTTC. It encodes CSVEYPTDAGYYEQYF.

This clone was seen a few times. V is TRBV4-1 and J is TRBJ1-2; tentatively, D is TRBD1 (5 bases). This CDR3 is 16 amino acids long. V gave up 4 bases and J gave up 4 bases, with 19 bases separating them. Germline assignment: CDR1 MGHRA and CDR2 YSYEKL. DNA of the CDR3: TGCGCCAGCAGCCGCCTCGGCCGGGACTCCCTCTATGGCTACACCTTC. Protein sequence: CASSRLGRDSLYGYTF.

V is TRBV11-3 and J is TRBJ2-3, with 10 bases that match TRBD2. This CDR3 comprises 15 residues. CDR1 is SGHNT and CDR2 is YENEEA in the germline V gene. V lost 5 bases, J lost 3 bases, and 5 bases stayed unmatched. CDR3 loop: CASSQAGGATDTQYF. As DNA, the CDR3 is TGTGCCAGCAGCCAAGCGGGAGGGGCGACAGATACGCAGTATTTT.

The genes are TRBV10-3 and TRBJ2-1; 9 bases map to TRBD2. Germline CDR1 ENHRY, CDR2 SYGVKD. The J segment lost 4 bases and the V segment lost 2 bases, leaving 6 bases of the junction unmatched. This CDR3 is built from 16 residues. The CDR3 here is CAISEGVAGAYNEQFF. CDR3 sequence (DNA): TGTGCCATCAGTGAGGGGGTAGCGGGAGCGTACAATGAGCAGTTCTTC.

The DNA for the CDR3 is TGTGCCAGCTCCCTCCGGGACAAAACTAACTATGGCTACACCTTC. Protein product: CASSLRDKTNYGYTF. The chain is built from TRBV18 and TRBJ1-2; tentatively, D is TRBD1 (6 bases). The CDR3 extends over 15 amino acids. The germline CDR1 and CDR2 sequences are KGHSH and LQKENI. The germline V and J ends were trimmed by 6 bases and 0 bases, with 14 bases remaining between them.

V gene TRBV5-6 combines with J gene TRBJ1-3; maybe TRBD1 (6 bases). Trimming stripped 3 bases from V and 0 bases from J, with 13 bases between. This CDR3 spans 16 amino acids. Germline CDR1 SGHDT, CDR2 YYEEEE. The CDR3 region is CASSSPGHYSGNTIYF. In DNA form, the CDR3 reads TGTGCCAGCAGCTCCCCGGGACACTACTCTGGAAACACCATATATTTT.

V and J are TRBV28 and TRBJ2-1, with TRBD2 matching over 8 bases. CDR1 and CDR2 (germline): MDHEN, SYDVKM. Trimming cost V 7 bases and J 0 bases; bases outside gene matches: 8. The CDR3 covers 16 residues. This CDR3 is CASTPPGGVSYNEQFF. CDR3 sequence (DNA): TGTGCCAGCACACCCCCCGGGGGGGTCTCCTACAATGAGCAGTTCTTC.

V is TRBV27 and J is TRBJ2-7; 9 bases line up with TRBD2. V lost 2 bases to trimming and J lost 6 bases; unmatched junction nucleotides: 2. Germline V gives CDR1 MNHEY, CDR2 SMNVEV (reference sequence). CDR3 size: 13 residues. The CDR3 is CASSLGLAFEQYF. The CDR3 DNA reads TGTGCCAGCAGTTTAGGACTAGCGTTCGAGCAGTACTTC.

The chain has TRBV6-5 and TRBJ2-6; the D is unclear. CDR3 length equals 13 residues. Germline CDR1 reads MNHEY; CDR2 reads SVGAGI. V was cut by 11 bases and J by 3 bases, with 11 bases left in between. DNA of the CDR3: TGTGCCGGAAGACTCCTTGGGGCCAACGTCCTGACTTTC. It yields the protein CAGRLLGANVLTF.

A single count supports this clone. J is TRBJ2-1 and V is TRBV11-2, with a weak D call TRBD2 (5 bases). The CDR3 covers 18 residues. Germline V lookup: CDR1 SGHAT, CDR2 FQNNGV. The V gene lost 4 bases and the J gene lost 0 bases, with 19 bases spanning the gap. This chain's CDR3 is CASSSSTGGTSSYNEQFF. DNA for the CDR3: TGTGCCAGCAGCTCGTCCACTGGAGGCACAAGCTCCTACAATGAGCAGTTCTTC.

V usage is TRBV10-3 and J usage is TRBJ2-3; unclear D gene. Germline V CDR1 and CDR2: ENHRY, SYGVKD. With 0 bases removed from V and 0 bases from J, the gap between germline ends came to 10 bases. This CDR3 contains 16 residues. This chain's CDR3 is CAISESRVTSTDTQYF. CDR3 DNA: TGTGCCATCAGTGAGTCTCGGGTTACTAGCACAGATACGCAGTATTTT.

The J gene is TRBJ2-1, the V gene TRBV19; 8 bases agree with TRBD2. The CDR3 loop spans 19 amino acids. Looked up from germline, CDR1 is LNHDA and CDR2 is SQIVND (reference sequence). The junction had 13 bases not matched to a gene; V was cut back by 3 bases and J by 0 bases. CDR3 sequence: CASSIAGLAGGSSYNEQFF. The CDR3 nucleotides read TGTGCCAGTAGTATTGCCGGGCTAGCGGGTGGAAGCTCCTACAATGAGCAGTTCTTC.